The present entry profiles one T cell receptor (beta chain) with its context. Its specificity is unknown. Sample treatment: oral pan-JAK inhibitor, 5-10 mg twice daily. It was from PBMCs that CD4+ and CD8+ T cells were sorted. Deletions cut 0 bases from V and 4 bases from J, with 6 bases between. This CDR3 is 13 amino acids long. Germline V gene sequence: CDR1 MNHEY, CDR2 SVGAGI. RNA was isolated and reverse transcribed to cDNA, the sequencing template. Sequenced by immunoSEQ multiplex PCR; TCRdb stores in-frame clones only, minus some. This sample has 150,000 to 200,000 clones, with roughly 61% found just once. This sample is drawn from a study of CD8+ T cells in alopecia areata. General observations from the study: Although TCR sharing was seen in mice, sharing across patients was less clear, possibly for HLA-related reasons. Sequence data from scalp samples additionally include resident alphabeta T cells of normal skin.

The chain employs TRBV6-5 and TRBJ1-1, with a possible D match to TRBD1 (5 bases). This clonotype was sampled from a human donor with alopecia areata. Here the sequenced sample was CD8+ T cells sorted from blood, taken at week 24, from a patient treated with tofacitinib. The CDR3 sequence: CASSYSGGTEAFF. CDR3 DNA: TGTGCCAGCAGTTACTCCGGGGGCACTGAAGCTTTCTTT.